The next 27 T cell receptor beta chains were all read from a single sample in a study of siplizumab effects on memory and regulatory T cells. Measured with immunoSEQ multiplex PCR; TCRdb has only the in-frame clones, and not every one. Of some 120,000 clones listed, roughly 94% were seen once; the top ten hold approximately 1.8%. Sample: non-Treg CD4+ T cells sorted from blood. The receptors were sampled from a human donor in good health.

The chain employs TRBV5-1 and TRBJ2-3; D possibly corresponds to TRBD2 (5 bases). The CDR3 spans 11 residues. Germline-derived CDR1 and CDR2 are SGHRS and YFSETQ. The ends were cut back, 5 bases at V and 6 bases at J, with 7 bases in the middle. CDR3 loop: CASREGDTQYF. In nucleotides, the CDR3 is TGCGCCAGCAGAGAGGGTGATACGCAGTATTTT.

This chain joins TRBV6-5 and TRBJ1-4; TRBD1 might be the D (6 bases). CDR1 is MNHEY, CDR2 SVGAGI, per germline. The CDR3 spans 14 residues. V was clipped by 0 bases and J by 5 bases, with 7 bases between them. DNA of the CDR3: TGTGCCAGCAGTTACTCGGACAGAAATGAAAAACTGTTTTTT. Amino acid sequence: CASSYSDRNEKLFF.

This clone was observed once. The chain joins TRBV5-1 to TRBJ2-5, with D perhaps matching TRBD1 (6 bases). Trimming took 1 base from V and 3 from J, leaving 19 bases between them. The V gene's germline CDR1 is SGHRS and CDR2 YFSETQ. The CDR3 is 17 amino acids. In DNA, the CDR3 is TGCGCCAGCAGCTTGCCACCTACAGGGAAGGGCGAAGAGACCCAGTACTTC. The encoded protein is CASSLPPTGKGEETQYF.

This chain uses TRBV5-4 with TRBJ2-7; D is uncertain. The ends were cut back, 4 bases at V and 3 bases at J, with 14 bases in the middle. This CDR3 is built from 14 residues. Germline CDR1 reads SGHNT; CDR2 reads YYREEE (reference sequence). Written as DNA, the CDR3 is TGTGCCAGCAGCCCCGCAACCCTAGTCTACGAGCAGTACTTC. Amino acids: CASSPATLVYEQYF.

The J gene is TRBJ1-2, the V gene TRBV6-5; 7 positions match TRBD1. V shed 9 bases, J shed 2 bases, and the junction held 3 bases outside the gene matches. CDR1 MNHEY and CDR2 SVGAGI come from the germline V gene. This CDR3 comprises 12 residues. CDR3: CASRQGNYGYTF. CDR3 nucleotides: TGTGCCAGTCGACAGGGAAACTATGGCTACACCTTC.

V and J are TRBV7-9 and TRBJ1-5; no clear D gene. Trimming removed 1 base at V and 6 bases at J, with 7 bases between. Germline V lookup: CDR1 SEHNR, CDR2 FQNEAQ (reference sequence). CDR3 length equals 13 residues. CDR3 amino acids: CASSLEERQPQHF. The CDR3, as DNA: TGTGCCAGCAGCTTAGAAGAGCGTCAGCCCCAGCATTTT. Full variable domain (missing parts from reference TRBV7-9 and TRBJ1-5): DTGVSQNPRHKITKRGQNVTFRCDPISEHNRLYWYRQTLGQGPEFLTYFQNEAQLEKSRLLSDRFSAERPKGSFSTLEIQRTEQGDSAMYLCASSLEERQPQHFGDGTRLSIL.

The rearrangement joins TRBV6-5 to TRBJ2-7; D unresolved. V lost 8 bases and J lost 1, with 9 bases in between. CDR3 length: 12 residues. Germline lookup yields CDR1 MNHEY and CDR2 SVGAGI. CDR3 DNA: TGTGCCAGCGCTCACGAGTCCTACGAGCAGTACTTC. The encoded protein is CASAHESYEQYF.

The genes are TRBV5-1 and TRBJ2-2; D ambiguous. Trimming pared 0 bases from V and 1 base from J, leaving 4 bases between. The CDR3 has 14 residues. CDR1 is SGHRS, CDR2 YFSETQ, per germline. CDR3 DNA sequence: TGCGCCAGCAGCTTGGGGAAGAACACCGGGGAGCTGTTTTTT. This encodes CASSLGKNTGELFF.

The chain has TRBV27 and TRBJ1-4, with a weak D call TRBD1 (5 bases). This CDR3 contains 16 residues. The germline V and J ends were trimmed by 5 bases and 3 bases, with 16 bases remaining between them. The germline gives CDR1 MNHEY, CDR2 SMNVEV (reference sequence). CDR3 nucleotides: TGTGCCAGCAGTCCGCCTCGGGGCCTACCTAATGAAAAACTGTTTTTT. As protein: CASSPPRGLPNEKLFF.

This clone was observed once. This chain joins TRBV18 and TRBJ2-1; D gene ambiguous. Trimming stripped 5 bases from V and 0 bases from J, with 23 bases between. CDR3 length equals 19 residues. CDR1 is KGHSH and CDR2 is LQKENI in the germline V gene. CDR3 DNA sequence: TGTGCCAGCTCATCGTTCTCTCTACTACAGAGCAGCTCCTACAATGAGCAGTTCTTC. Translated, it gives CASSSFSLLQSSSYNEQFF.

The rearrangement joins TRBV9 to TRBJ2-6, with D perhaps TRBD2 (7 bases). The germline V gene has CDR1 SGDLS and CDR2 YYNGEE. CDR3 length equals 18 residues. With 3 bases removed from V and 1 base from J, the gap between germline ends came to 17 bases. The CDR3 spells CASSGRGAAWSGANVLTF. Here the CDR3 DNA reads TGTGCCAGCAGCGGACGGGGGGCTGCTTGGTCTGGGGCCAACGTCCTGACTTTC.

This clone was detected only once. The rearrangement uses TRBV15 and TRBJ2-5; a possible D gene is TRBD1 (5 bases). The tail of the sequence fits TRBJ2-7 better, so the J call may be wrong. The germline gives CDR1 LNHNV, CDR2 YYDKDF (reference sequence). The CDR3 runs 15 residues. The DNA for the CDR3 is TGTGCCACCAGCAGAGATACTGCCAGGGACTACGAGCAGTACTTC. Its protein product is CATSRDTARDYEQYF.

The V gene is TRBV28, the J gene TRBJ1-2; D may be TRBD1 (5 bases). Per germline, CDR1 MDHEN and CDR2 SYDVKM. V lost 2 bases and J 7 bases, leaving 11 bases between the germline ends. The CDR3 contains 13 residues. CDR3 nucleotides: TGTGCCAGCAGTTTAAGTGGGACCCTTGGCTACACCTTC. This sequence encodes CASSLSGTLGYTF.

V and J are TRBV7-9 and TRBJ2-5; D remains unclear. The germline CDR1 and CDR2 sequences are SEHNR and FQNEAQ (reference sequence). The CDR3 has 15 residues. V was pared by 1 base and J by 3 bases, with 12 bases between. CDR3 amino acids: CASSLVRPQKETQYF. The DNA for the CDR3 is TGTGCCAGCAGCTTAGTACGACCTCAAAAAGAGACCCAGTACTTC.

CDR3 bases: TGCGCCAGCAGTGCGCGGACTAGCGGGAACTACGAGCAGTACTTC. Encoded protein: CASSARTSGNYEQYF. This chain joins TRBV10-2 and TRBJ2-7; 12 nucleotides agree with TRBD2. The CDR3 covers 15 residues. CDR1 WSHSY and CDR2 SAAADI come from the germline V gene. V gave up 4 bases and J gave up 3 bases; unmatched junction bases: 4.

The rearrangement joins TRBV5-4 to TRBJ2-5; TRBD2 aligns across 9 bases. CDR3 length: 14 amino acids. The germline V gene has CDR1 SGHNT and CDR2 YYREEE (reference sequence). CDR3 protein: CASGLAGRQETQYF. The CDR3 bases are TGTGCGAGCGGGCTAGCGGGGAGACAAGAGACCCAGTACTTC. The complete variable domain, with remaining parts taken from reference TRBV5-4 and TRBJ2-5, reads ETGVTQSPTHLIKTRGQQVTLRCSSQSGHNTVSWYQQALGQGPQFIFQYYREEENGRGNFPPRFSGLQFPNYSSELNVNALELDDSALYLCASGLAGRQETQYFGPGTRLLVL.

J is TRBJ2-3 and V is TRBV18; TRBD2 matches at 7 bases. Germline loops: CDR1 KGHSH, CDR2 LQKENI. V lost 1 base to trimming and J lost 0 bases; unmatched junction nucleotides: 13. The CDR3 runs 19 residues. The DNA of the CDR3 is TGTGCCAGCTCACCACTCGCAGGCAGCGTTAGCGGGAGCACAGATACGCAGTATTTT. It translates to CASSPLAGSVSGSTDTQYF.

This clone was detected once. The chain combines TRBV6-1 with TRBJ2-7, with 10 bases fitting TRBD1. Germline V lookup: CDR1 MNHNS, CDR2 SASEGT. This CDR3 comprises 16 residues. The V gene end was trimmed by 4 bases and the J gene end by 2 bases; junction bases not matched to a gene: 8. The DNA for the CDR3 is TGTGCCAGCAGTGGCGTGGGACAGGGGATTCCCTACGAGCAGTACTTC. Protein sequence: CASSGVGQGIPYEQYF.

V is TRBV27 and J is TRBJ2-3, with D possibly TRBD2 on 5 matching bases. The CDR3 has 12 residues. Trimming removed 2 bases at V and 8 bases at J, with 8 bases between. The germline V gene has CDR1 MNHEY and CDR2 SMNVEV (reference sequence). CDR3 protein: CASSLLAGTQYF. CDR3 nucleotides: TGTGCCAGCAGTTTACTGGCGGGTACGCAGTATTTT.

J is TRBJ1-1 and V is TRBV6-1, with 9 bases lining up with TRBD1. The CDR3 totals 15 residues. The germline gives CDR1 MNHNS, CDR2 SASEGT. Unmatched junction bases numbered 10, after V lost 7 bases and J lost 4 bases. The CDR3 spells CASTDRQGVSTEAFF. In DNA form, the CDR3 reads TGTGCCAGCACCGACCGACAGGGGGTCAGCACTGAAGCTTTCTTT.

Of note for this clone: Additional DNA sequences in this sample encode the identical CDR3. The chain couples TRBV7-2 to TRBJ2-7; D is unresolved. The germline V gene has CDR1 SGHTA and CDR2 FQGNSA. V shed 3 bases and J shed 3 bases, with 3 bases lying between them. This CDR3 is 11 amino acids long. The CDR3: CASSLNYEQYF. For the CDR3, the DNA is TGTGCCAGCAGCTTGAACTACGAGCAGTACTTC.

V is TRBV5-1 and J is TRBJ1-1, with D possibly matching TRBD1 (6 bases). Deletions cut 4 bases from V and 1 base from J, with 11 bases between. This CDR3 region has 14 residues. Germline-derived CDR1 and CDR2 are SGHRS and YFSETQ. CDR3 DNA sequence: TGCGCCAGCAGCCCCCAGGGGCAGAACACTGAAGCTTTCTTT. It codes for CASSPQGQNTEAFF.

V is TRBV6-5 and J is TRBJ1-3; D is unclear. The CDR3 is 16 amino acids. The germline CDR1 and CDR2 sequences are MNHEY and SVGAGI. V lost 6 bases to trimming and J lost 0 bases, with 15 bases between them. The CDR3: CASSYTDASSGNTIYF. Written as DNA, the CDR3 is TGTGCCAGCAGCTACACGGACGCCAGCTCTGGAAACACCATATATTTT.

This chain uses TRBV6-5 with TRBJ2-7, with 12 bases lining up with TRBD2. Germline trimming cut 8 bases from V and 4 bases from J; bases unmatched to any gene: 6. Germline V gene data show CDR1 as MNHEY and CDR2 as SVGAGI. The CDR3 extends over 14 amino acids. The CDR3 region is CASGSGTSGYEQYF. CDR3 in DNA: TGTGCCAGCGGCTCCGGGACTAGCGGGTACGAGCAGTACTTC.

A word on this clone: Other DNA sequences from this sample encode an identical CDR3 as well. The V gene is TRBV25-1, the J gene TRBJ2-7; D remains unclear. Germline CDR1 reads MGHDK; CDR2 reads SYGVNS. V was shortened by 4 bases and J by 6 bases, with 10 bases between the two germline ends. The CDR3 is made up of 12 amino acids. In nucleotides, the CDR3 is TGTGCCAGCAGTGGCAATAAGCGCGAGCAGTACTTC. It codes for CASSGNKREQYF.

The chain uses TRBV10-3 and TRBJ1-3; D is uncertain. Per germline, CDR1 ENHRY and CDR2 SYGVKD. The CDR3 spans 16 residues. Trimming took off 2 bases at V and 0 bases at J, with 11 bases between the two ends. This CDR3 reads CAISEELLSSGNTIYF. CDR3 sequence (DNA): TGTGCCATCAGTGAGGAGTTGTTGAGCTCTGGAAACACCATATATTTT.

CDR3 DNA sequence: TGCGCCAGCAGTGAGTCTGCTAGCGGGAGCGCGGAGACCCAGTACTTC. Translation: CASSESASGSAETQYF. The V and J genes are TRBV10-2 and TRBJ2-5; 10 bases fit TRBD2. This CDR3 is 16 amino acids long. Unmatched junction bases numbered 6, after V lost 0 bases and J lost 5 bases. The germline CDR1 and CDR2 sequences are WSHSY and SAAADI.